Reported below is one TCR beta chain. What it recognizes is unknown. The data were obtained in a study of T-cell memory formation after mild COVID-19. Across the study: Clusters of TCRs were largely donor specific.

Overall study results and limits: Pre-infection memory harbored some responding clones, suggesting cross-reactive memory joined.

V was pared by 6 bases and J by 0 bases, with 15 bases between. The CDR3 is 14 amino acids. In germline, CDR1 is DFQATT, CDR2 SNEGSKA (reference sequence). TCRdb used MiXCR to reprocess the 5' RACE reads, holding one entry per CDR3 protein. The table shows around 410,000 distinct CDR3 sequences, with more than 20% occurring only once. The clonotype was recovered from an adult woman who had mild COVID-19 (a few samples of this study predate the infection). Cell type and time point are not known. V usage is TRBV20-1 and J usage is TRBJ2-7; D gene uncertain. Input material: PBMCs or a T cell subset sorted from them (not recorded which). The CDR3 bases are TGCAGTGCCCTGGACGGGCGGAGCTCCTACGAGCAGTACTTC. This gives the protein CSALDGRSSYEQYF.